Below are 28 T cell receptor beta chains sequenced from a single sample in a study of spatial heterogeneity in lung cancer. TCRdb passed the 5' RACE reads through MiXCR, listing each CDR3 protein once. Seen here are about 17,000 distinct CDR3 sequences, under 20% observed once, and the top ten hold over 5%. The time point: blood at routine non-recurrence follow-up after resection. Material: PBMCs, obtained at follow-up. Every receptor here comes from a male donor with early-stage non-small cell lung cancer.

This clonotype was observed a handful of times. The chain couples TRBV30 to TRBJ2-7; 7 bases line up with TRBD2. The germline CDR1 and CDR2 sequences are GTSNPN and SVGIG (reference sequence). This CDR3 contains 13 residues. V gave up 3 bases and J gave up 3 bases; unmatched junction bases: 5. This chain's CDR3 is CAWRGGSGYEQYF. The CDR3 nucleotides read TGTGCCTGGAGGGGAGGGAGCGGCTACGAGCAGTACTTC. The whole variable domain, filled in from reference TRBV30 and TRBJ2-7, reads SQTIHQWPATLVQPVGSPLSLECTVEGTSNPNLYWYRQAAGRGLQLLFYSVGIGQISSEVPQNLSASRPQDRQFILSSKKLLLSDSGFYLCAWRGGSGYEQYFGPGTRLTVT.

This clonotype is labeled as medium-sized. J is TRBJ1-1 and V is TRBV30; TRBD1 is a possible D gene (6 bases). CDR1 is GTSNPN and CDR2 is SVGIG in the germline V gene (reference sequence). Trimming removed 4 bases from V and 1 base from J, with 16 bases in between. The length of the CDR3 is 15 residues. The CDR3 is CAWIWGGQTNTEAFF. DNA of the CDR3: TGTGCCTGGATTTGGGGTGGACAGACGAACACTGAAGCTTTCTTT.

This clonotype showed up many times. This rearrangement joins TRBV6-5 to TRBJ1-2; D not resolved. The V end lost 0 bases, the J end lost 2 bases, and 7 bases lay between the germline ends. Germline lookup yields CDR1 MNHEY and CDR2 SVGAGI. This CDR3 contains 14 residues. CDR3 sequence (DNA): TGTGCCAGCAGTTACTCGAACAGCAACTATGGCTACACCTTC. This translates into CASSYSNSNYGYTF.

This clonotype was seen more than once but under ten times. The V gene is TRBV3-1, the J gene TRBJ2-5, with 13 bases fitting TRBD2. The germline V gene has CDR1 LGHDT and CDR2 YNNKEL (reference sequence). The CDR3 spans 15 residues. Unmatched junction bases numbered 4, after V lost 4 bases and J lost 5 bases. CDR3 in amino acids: CASSPRLAGGETQYF. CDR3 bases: TGTGCCAGCAGCCCCCGACTAGCGGGGGGCGAGACCCAGTACTTC.

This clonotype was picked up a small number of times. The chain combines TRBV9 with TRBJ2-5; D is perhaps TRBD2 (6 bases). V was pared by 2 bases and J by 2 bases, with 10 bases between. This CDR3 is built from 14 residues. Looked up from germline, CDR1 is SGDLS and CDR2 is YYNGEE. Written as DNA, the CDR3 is TGTGCCAGCAGCGTTTTAGGAGGGCAAGAGACCCAGTACTTC. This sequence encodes CASSVLGGQETQYF.

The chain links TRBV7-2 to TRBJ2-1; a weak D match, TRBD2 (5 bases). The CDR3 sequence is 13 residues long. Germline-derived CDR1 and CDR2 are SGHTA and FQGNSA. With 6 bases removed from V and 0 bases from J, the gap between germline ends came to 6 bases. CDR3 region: CASRGSSYNEQFF. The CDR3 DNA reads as TGTGCCAGCAGGGGGAGCTCCTACAATGAGCAGTTCTTC.

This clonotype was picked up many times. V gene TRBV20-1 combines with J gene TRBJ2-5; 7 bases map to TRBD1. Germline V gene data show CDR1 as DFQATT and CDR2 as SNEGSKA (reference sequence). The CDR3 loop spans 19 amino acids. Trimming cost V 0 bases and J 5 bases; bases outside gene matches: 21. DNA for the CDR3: TGCAGTGCTAGAGATAGGGGGCAGCTGGCCCTAAATTCCAGGGAGACCCAGTACTTC. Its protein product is CSARDRGQLALNSRETQYF.

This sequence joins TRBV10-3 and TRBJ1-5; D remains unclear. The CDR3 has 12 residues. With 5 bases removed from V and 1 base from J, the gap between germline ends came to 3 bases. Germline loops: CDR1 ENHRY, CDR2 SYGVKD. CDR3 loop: CAISPSNQPQHF. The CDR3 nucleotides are TGTGCCATCAGTCCCAGCAATCAGCCCCAGCATTTT.

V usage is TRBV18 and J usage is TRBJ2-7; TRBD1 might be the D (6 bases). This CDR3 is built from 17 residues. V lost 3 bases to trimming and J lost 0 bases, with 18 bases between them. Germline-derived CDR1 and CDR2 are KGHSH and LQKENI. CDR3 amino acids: CASSPIQGFSYSYEQYF. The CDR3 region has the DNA TGTGCCAGCTCACCCATACAGGGATTTTCCTACTCCTACGAGCAGTACTTC.

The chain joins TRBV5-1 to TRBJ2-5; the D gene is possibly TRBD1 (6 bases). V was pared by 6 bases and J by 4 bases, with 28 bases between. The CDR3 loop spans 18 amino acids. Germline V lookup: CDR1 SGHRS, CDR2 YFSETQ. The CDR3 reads CASTDSPRQEVPPETQYF. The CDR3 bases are TGCGCCAGCACCGATTCCCCCCGACAGGAGGTCCCCCCAGAGACCCAGTACTTC.

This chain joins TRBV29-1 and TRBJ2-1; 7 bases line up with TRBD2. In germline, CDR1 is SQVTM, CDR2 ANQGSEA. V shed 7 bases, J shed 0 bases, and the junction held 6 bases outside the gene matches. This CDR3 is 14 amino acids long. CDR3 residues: CSAGRDSSYNEQFF. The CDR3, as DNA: TGCAGCGCGGGGAGGGATAGCTCCTACAATGAGCAGTTCTTC.

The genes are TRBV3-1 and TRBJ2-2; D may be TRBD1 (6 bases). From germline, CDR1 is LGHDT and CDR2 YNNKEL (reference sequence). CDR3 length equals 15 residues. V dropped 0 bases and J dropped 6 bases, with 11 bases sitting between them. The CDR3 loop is CASSQENRVPGELFF. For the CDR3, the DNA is TGTGCCAGCAGCCAAGAGAACAGGGTCCCCGGGGAGCTGTTTTTT. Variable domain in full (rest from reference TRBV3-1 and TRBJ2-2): DTAVSQTPKYLVTQMGNDKSIKCEQNLGHDTMYWYKQDSKKFLKIMFSYNNKELIINETVPNRFSPKSPDKAHLNLHINSLELGDSAVYFCASSQENRVPGELFFGEGSRLTVL.

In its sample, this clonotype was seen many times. The CDR3 spells CASSLVSGVNQPQHF. CDR3 DNA: TGTGCCAGCAGCTTAGTGTCAGGGGTCAATCAGCCCCAGCATTTT. This chain joins TRBV7-2 and TRBJ1-5; D might be TRBD1 (6 bases). V was shortened by 1 base and J by 3 bases, with 10 bases between the two germline ends. CDR1 and CDR2 (germline): SGHTA, FQGNSA. This CDR3 has 15 residues.

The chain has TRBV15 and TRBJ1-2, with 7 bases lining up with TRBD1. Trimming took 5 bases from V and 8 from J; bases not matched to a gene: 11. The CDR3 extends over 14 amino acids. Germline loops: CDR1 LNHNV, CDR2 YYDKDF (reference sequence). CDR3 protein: CATSDYTGVGGYTF. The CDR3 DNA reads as TGTGCCACCAGCGACTACACAGGGGTCGGCGGCTACACCTTC.

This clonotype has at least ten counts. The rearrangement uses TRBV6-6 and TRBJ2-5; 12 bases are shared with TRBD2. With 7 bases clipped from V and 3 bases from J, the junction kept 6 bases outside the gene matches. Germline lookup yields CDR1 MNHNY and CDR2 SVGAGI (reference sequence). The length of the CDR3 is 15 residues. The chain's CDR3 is CASTDTSGGKETQYF. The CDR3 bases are TGTGCCAGCACCGATACTAGCGGGGGGAAAGAGACCCAGTACTTC.

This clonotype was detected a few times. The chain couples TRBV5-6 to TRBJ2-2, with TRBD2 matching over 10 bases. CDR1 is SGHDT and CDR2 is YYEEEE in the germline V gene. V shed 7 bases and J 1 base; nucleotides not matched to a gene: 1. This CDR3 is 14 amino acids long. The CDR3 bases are TGTGCCAGCTTAGCGGGGGGGAACACCGGGGAGCTGTTTTTT. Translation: CASLAGGNTGELFF. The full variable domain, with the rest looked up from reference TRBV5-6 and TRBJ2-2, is DAGVTQSPTHLIKTRGQQVTLRCSPKSGHDTVSWYQQALGQGPQFIFQYYEEEERQRGNFPDRFSGHQFPNYSSELNVNALLLGDSALYLCASLAGGNTGELFFGEGSRLTVL.

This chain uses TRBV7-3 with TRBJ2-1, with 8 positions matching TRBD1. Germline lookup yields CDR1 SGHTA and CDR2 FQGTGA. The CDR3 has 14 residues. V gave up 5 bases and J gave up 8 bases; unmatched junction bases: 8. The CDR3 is CASSRTGRIDEQFF. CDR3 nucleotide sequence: TGTGCCAGCAGCCGGACAGGGAGGATCGATGAGCAGTTCTTC.

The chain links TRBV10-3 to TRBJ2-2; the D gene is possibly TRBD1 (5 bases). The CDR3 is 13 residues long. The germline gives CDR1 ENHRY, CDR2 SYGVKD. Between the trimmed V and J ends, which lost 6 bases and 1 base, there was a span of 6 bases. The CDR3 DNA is TGTGCCATCAGAACAGGGAACACCGGGGAGCTGTTTTTT. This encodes CAIRTGNTGELFF.

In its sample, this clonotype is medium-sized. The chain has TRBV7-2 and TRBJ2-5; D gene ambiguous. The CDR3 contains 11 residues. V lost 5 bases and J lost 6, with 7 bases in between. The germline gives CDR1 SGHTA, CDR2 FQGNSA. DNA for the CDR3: TGTGCCAGCAGCCTGGGTCAGACCCAGTACTTC. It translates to CASSLGQTQYF. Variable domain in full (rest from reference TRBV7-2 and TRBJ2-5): GAGVSQSPSNKVTEKGKDVELRCDPISGHTALYWYRQSLGQGLEFLIYFQGNSAPDKSGLPSDRFSAERTGGSVSTLTIQRTQQEDSAVYLCASSLGQTQYFGPGTRLLVL.

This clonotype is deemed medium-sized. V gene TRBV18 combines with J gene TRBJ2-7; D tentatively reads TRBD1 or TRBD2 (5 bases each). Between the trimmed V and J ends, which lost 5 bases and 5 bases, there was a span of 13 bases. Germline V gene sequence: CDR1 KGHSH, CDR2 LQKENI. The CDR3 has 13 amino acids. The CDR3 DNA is TGTGCCAGCTCAGTGGGGGTTTCCAACGAGCAGTACTTC. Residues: CASSVGVSNEQYF.

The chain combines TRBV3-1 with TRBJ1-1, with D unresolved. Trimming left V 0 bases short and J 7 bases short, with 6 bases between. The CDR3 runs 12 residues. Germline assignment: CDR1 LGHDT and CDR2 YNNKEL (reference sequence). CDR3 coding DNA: TGTGCCAGCAGCCAAGAGGGAGATGAAGCTTTCTTT. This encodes CASSQEGDEAFF.

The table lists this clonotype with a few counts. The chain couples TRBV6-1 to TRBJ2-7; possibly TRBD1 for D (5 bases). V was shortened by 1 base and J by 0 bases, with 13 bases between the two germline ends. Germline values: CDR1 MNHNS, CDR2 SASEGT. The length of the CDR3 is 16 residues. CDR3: CASSEGGRRSSYEQYF. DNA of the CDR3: TGTGCCAGCAGTGAAGGGGGCAGGAGAAGCTCCTACGAGCAGTACTTC.

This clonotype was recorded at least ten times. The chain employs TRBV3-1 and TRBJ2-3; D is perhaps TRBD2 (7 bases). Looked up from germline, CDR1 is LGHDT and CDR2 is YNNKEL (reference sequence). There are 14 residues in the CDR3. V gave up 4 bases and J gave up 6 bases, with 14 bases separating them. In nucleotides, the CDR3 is TGTGCCAGCAGCCGAGGGGGGGCCCTTGATACGCAGTATTTT. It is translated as CASSRGGALDTQYF.

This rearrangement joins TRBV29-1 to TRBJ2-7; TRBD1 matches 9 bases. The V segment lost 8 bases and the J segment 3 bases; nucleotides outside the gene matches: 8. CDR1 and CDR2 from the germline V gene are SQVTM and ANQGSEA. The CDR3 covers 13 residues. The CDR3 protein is CSTKDRGDYEQYF. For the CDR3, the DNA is TGCAGCACTAAGGACAGGGGCGACTACGAGCAGTACTTC.

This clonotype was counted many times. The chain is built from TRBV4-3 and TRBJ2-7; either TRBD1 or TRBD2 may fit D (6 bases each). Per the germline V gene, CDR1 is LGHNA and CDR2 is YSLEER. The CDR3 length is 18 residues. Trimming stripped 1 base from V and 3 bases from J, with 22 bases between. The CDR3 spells CASSQAGTQGGIFYEQYF. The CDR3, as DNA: TGCGCCAGCAGCCAAGCAGGGACACAAGGGGGGATTTTCTACGAGCAGTACTTC.

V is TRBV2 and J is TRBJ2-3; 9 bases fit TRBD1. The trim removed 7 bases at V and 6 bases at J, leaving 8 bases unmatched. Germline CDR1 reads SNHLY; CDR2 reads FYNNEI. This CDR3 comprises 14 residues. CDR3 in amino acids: CASIVGQGGDTQYF. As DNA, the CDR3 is TGTGCCAGCATAGTGGGACAGGGAGGCGATACGCAGTATTTT.

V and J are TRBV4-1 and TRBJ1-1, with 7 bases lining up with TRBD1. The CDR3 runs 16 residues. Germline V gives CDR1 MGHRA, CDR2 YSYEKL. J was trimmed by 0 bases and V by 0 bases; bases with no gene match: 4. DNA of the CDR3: TGCGCCAGCAGCCAAGACGAGGGGACAGTGAACACTGAAGCTTTCTTT. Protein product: CASSQDEGTVNTEAFF.

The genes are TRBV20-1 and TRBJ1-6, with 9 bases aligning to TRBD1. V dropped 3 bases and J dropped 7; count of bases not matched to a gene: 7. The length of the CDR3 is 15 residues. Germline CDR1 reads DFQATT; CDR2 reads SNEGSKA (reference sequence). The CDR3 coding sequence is TGCAGTGCTAGGGAGACAGGGGGTGGCAATTCACCCCTCCACTTT. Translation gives CSARETGGGNSPLHF.